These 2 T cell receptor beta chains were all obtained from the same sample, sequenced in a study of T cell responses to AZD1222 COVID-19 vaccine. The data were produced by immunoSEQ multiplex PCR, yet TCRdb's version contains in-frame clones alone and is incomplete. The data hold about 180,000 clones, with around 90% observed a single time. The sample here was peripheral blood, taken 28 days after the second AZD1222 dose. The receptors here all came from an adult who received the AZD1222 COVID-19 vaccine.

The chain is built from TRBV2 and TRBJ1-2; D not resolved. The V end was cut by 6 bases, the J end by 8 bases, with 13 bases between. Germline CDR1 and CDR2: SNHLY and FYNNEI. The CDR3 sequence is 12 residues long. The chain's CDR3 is CASSPGVWGYTF. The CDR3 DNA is TGTGCCAGCAGCCCCGGTGTCTGGGGCTACACCTTC.

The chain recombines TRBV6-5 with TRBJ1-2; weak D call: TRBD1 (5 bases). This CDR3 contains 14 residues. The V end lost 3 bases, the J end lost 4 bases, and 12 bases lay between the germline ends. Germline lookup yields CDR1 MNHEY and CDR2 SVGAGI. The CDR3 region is CASSYVQGSYGYTF. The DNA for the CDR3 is TGTGCCAGCAGTTATGTGCAGGGTTCCTATGGCTACACCTTC.